A selection of T cell receptor beta chains follows, all from one sample in a study of cytomegalovirus exposure and HLA in healthy donors. The table came from immunoSEQ multiplex PCR; TCRdb's copy has only in-frame clones and leaves some out. The table lists some 50,000 clones, around three quarters of them singletons. Sequencing was carried out using PBMCs. The receptors derive from a woman between 45 and 60 years old in good health and CMV-seropositive. Both conserved end residues are trimmed from each CDR3. The order of the fields is V gene, J gene, CDR3 protein.

v_call: TRBV7-9; j_call: TRBJ2-7; cdr3_aa: ASSLFPREEQY
v_call: TRBV7-8; j_call: TRBJ2-5; cdr3_aa: ASSLVAGGQETQY
v_call: TRBV7-2; j_call: TRBJ2-7; cdr3_aa: ASSSTGSYEQY
v_call: TRBV5-1; j_call: TRBJ1-1; cdr3_aa: ASSLGSMNTEAF
v_call: TRBV9; j_call: TRBJ1-1; cdr3_aa: ASSAGQGRAEAF
v_call: TRBV4-2; j_call: TRBJ2-3; cdr3_aa: ASSQGLAGSTDTQY
v_call: TRBV19; j_call: TRBJ2-1; cdr3_aa: ASSILSGRDNEQF
v_call: TRBV2; j_call: TRBJ1-1; cdr3_aa: ASSEGRSGDTEAF
v_call: TRBV5-4; j_call: TRBJ1-2; cdr3_aa: ASSFTGGPYGYT
v_call: TRBV7-9; j_call: TRBJ2-7; cdr3_aa: ASSLESGSRPYEQY
v_call: TRBV7-3; j_call: TRBJ2-3; cdr3_aa: ASALAGVGIDTQY
v_call: TRBV19; j_call: TRBJ1-5; cdr3_aa: ASSTIPFRVHNQPQH
v_call: TRBV5-1; j_call: TRBJ2-2; cdr3_aa: ASSGRTGGQGELF
v_call: TRBV4-3; j_call: TRBJ2-3; cdr3_aa: ASSQDTEEITDTQY
v_call: TRBV18; j_call: TRBJ2-5; cdr3_aa: ASSPQRGAQETQY
v_call: TRBV13; j_call: TRBJ1-4; cdr3_aa: ASSSKATRSEKLF
v_call: TRBV6-1; j_call: TRBJ2-7; cdr3_aa: ASSEYGASYEQY
v_call: TRBV4-3; j_call: TRBJ2-7; cdr3_aa: ASSQELGGGYEQY
v_call: TRBV5-6; j_call: TRBJ1-3; cdr3_aa: ASSYWTRHFSGNTIY
v_call: TRBV7-2; j_call: TRBJ2-7; cdr3_aa: ASSFAGGPTYEQY
v_call: TRBV18; j_call: TRBJ2-1; cdr3_aa: ASSQGTLIKGNEQF
v_call: TRBV28; j_call: TRBJ1-1; cdr3_aa: ASRTLTGSTEAF
v_call: TRBV15; j_call: TRBJ1-5; cdr3_aa: ATSRDESPQH
v_call: TRBV7-2; j_call: TRBJ1-2; cdr3_aa: ASSLEQARGYT
v_call: TRBV28; j_call: TRBJ1-1; cdr3_aa: ASRQAGTEAF
v_call: TRBV7-9; j_call: TRBJ2-3; cdr3_aa: ASSLERDTQY
v_call: TRBV28; j_call: TRBJ2-7; cdr3_aa: ASSSPRTSGRSGDL
v_call: TRBV7-8; j_call: TRBJ2-5; cdr3_aa: ASGFGQGETQY
v_call: TRBV4-1; j_call: TRBJ2-7; cdr3_aa: ASSQGTGKGAIEQY
v_call: TRBV27; j_call: TRBJ2-2; cdr3_aa: ASSLSSLGPELF
v_call: TRBV18; j_call: TRBJ1-5; cdr3_aa: ASSYDRVANQPQH
v_call: TRBV7-9; j_call: TRBJ1-1; cdr3_aa: ASSSRGGEGTEAF
v_call: TRBV2; j_call: TRBJ2-1; cdr3_aa: ASSEASLVAPSFRWTSGREEQF
v_call: TRBV6-5; j_call: TRBJ2-4; cdr3_aa: ASSKGGGAKNIQY
v_call: TRBV9; j_call: TRBJ2-3; cdr3_aa: ASSVSGGITDTQY
v_call: TRBV10-2; j_call: TRBJ2-2; cdr3_aa: ASSERGLGTGELF
v_call: TRBV6-4; j_call: TRBJ2-1; cdr3_aa: ASSPSSGKRF
v_call: TRBV18; j_call: TRBJ1-1; cdr3_aa: ASRTGENTEAF
v_call: TRBV7-9; j_call: TRBJ2-5; cdr3_aa: ASSALRGGRQETQY
v_call: TRBV4-3; j_call: TRBJ2-3; cdr3_aa: ASSQLRADTQY
v_call: TRBV14; j_call: TRBJ2-7; cdr3_aa: ASRLSSGYEQY
v_call: TRBV4-1; j_call: TRBJ2-7; cdr3_aa: ASSQAGSLGVPTYEQY
v_call: TRBV2; j_call: TRBJ1-6; cdr3_aa: ASMGQVNSPLH
v_call: TRBV11-3; j_call: TRBJ2-2; cdr3_aa: ASSARTSGRSTGELF
v_call: TRBV6-5; j_call: TRBJ1-2; cdr3_aa: ASSTGAYGYT
v_call: TRBV5-4; j_call: TRBJ1-2; cdr3_aa: ASSSPEAGGYGRGYT
v_call: TRBV7-2; j_call: TRBJ2-3; cdr3_aa: ASSLVQTSPASPNTQY
v_call: TRBV4-1; j_call: TRBJ1-4; cdr3_aa: ASSQDLRGEKLF
v_call: TRBV28; j_call: TRBJ2-5; cdr3_aa: ASSLAGVQETQY
v_call: TRBV7-9; j_call: TRBJ2-5; cdr3_aa: ASSSEGAGETQY
v_call: TRBV4-3; j_call: TRBJ2-6; cdr3_aa: ASSQNLAFDSSGANVLT
v_call: TRBV7-3; j_call: TRBJ2-1; cdr3_aa: ASSLTPLSEQF
v_call: TRBV28; j_call: TRBJ2-1; cdr3_aa: ASSLFETSGGRRF